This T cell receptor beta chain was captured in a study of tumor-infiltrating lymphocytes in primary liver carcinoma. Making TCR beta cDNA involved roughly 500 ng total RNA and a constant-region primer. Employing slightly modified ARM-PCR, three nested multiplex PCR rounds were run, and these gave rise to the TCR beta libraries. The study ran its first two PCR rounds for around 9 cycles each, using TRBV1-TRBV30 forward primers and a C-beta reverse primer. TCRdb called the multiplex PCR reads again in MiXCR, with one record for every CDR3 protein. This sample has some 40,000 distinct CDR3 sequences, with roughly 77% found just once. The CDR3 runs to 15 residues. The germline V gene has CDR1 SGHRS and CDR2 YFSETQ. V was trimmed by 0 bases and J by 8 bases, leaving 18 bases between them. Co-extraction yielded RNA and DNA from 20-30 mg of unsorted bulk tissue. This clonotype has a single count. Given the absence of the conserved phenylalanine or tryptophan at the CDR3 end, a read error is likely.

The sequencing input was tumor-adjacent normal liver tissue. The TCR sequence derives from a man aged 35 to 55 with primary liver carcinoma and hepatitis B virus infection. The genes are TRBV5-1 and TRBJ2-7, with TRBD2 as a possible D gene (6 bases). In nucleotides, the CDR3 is TGCGCCAGCAGCTTGGAGGCGGGAAGGGTGTACAAGCAGTACATC. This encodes CASSLEAGRVYKQYI.